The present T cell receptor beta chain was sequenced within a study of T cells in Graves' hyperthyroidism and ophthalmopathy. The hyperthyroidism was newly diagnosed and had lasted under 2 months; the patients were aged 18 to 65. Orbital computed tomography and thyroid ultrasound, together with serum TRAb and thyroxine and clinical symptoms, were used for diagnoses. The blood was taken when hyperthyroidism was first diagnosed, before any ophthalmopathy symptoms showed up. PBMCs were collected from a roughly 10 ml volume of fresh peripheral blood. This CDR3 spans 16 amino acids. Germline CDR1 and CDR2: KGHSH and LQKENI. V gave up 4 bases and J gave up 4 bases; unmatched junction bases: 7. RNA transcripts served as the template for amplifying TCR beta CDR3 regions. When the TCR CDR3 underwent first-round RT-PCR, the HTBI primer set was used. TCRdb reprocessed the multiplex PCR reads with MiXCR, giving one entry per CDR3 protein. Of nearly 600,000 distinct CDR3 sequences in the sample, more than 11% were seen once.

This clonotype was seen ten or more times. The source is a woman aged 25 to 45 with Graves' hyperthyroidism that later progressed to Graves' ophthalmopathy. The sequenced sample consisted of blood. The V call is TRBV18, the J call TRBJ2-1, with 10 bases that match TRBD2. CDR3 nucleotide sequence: TGTGCCAGCTCACGGCTAGCGGGAGATCCATACAATGAGCAGTTCTTC. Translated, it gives CASSRLAGDPYNEQFF.